This entry lists 16 T cell receptor beta chains sequenced from one sample in a study of long-term antiretroviral therapy in people with HIV. It was version v3.0 of the immunoSEQ assay that was run at survey level. TCRdb keeps only in-frame clones here, not all; method: immunoSEQ multiplex PCR. The table has some 31,000 clones, 95% seen once. The specimen comprised unsorted PBMCs, sampled 5.3 years after starting antiretroviral therapy. The receptors shown here come from a man aged 25 to 45 with HIV.

This clone appeared once. The rearrangement joins TRBV19 to TRBJ2-3, with D perhaps matching TRBD2 (5 bases). CDR1 and CDR2 from the germline V gene are LNHDA and SQIVND (reference sequence). Trimming removed 0 bases at V and 4 bases at J, with 11 bases between. The CDR3 extends over 15 amino acids. The CDR3 nucleotides read TGTGCCAGTAGTATAGAGAGGGTCCCAGCAGATACGCAGTATTTT. This gives the protein CASSIERVPADTQYF.

The chain employs TRBV25-1 and TRBJ1-5; 9 nucleotides agree with TRBD1. Matching the DNA end better, TRBJ2-3 makes the J call doubtful. This CDR3 has 16 residues. Germline V gene lookup returns CDR1 MGHDK and CDR2 SYGVNS. The CDR3 here is CASSEGTGHLNQPQYF. The CDR3 nucleotides are TGTGCCAGCAGTGAAGGGACAGGGCATCTGAATCAGCCCCAGTATTTT.

The V and J genes are TRBV4-1 and TRBJ2-7; no definite D call. V dropped 2 bases and J dropped 4 bases, with 21 bases sitting between them. The CDR3 has 17 amino acids. The germline V gene encodes CDR1 MGHRA and CDR2 YSYEKL. The CDR3 loop is CASSQRIQDHYLYEQYF. In DNA, the CDR3 is TGCGCCAGCAGCCAACGCATTCAAGACCACTACCTTTACGAGCAGTACTTC.

The chain uses TRBV5-8 and TRBJ2-7, with 9 bases that match TRBD2. The CDR3 spans 16 residues. V dropped 0 bases and J dropped 0; count of bases not matched to a gene: 4. In germline, CDR1 is SGHTS, CDR2 YDEGEE. CDR3 region: CASSLGLAARSYEQYF. CDR3 bases: TGTGCCAGCAGCTTGGGACTAGCGGCCCGCTCCTACGAGCAGTACTTC.

The chain is built from TRBV30 and TRBJ2-7, with TRBD2 identical over 7 bases. This CDR3 has 15 amino acids. J was trimmed by 4 bases and V by 0 bases; bases with no gene match: 9. Germline CDR1 is GTSNPN and CDR2 is SVGIG (reference sequence). CDR3 in amino acids: CAWSVGAGVIYEQYF. As DNA, the CDR3 is TGTGCCTGGAGTGTTGGTGCGGGAGTGATTTACGAGCAGTACTTC.

This clone showed up just once. The chain uses TRBV28 and TRBJ2-3; weak D call: TRBD2 (5 bases). V was pared by 5 bases and J by 4 bases, with 7 bases between. The CDR3 is 12 amino acids. The germline gives CDR1 MDHEN, CDR2 SYDVKM. The CDR3 nucleotides read TGTGCCAGCAGTCGAGGGCCAGATACGCAGTATTTT. Translated, it gives CASSRGPDTQYF.

The chain links TRBV9 to TRBJ1-1; D not certain. Trimming cost V 3 bases and J 0 bases, with 12 bases left between them. The length of the CDR3 is 15 residues. Germline lookup yields CDR1 SGDLS and CDR2 YYNGEE. CDR3 loop: CASSAGGNMNTEAFF. The CDR3 DNA sequence: TGTGCCAGCAGCGCCGGCGGGAATATGAACACTGAAGCTTTCTTT.

V gene TRBV19 combines with J gene TRBJ1-2; a possible D gene is TRBD1 (6 bases). Between the trimmed V and J ends, which lost 4 bases and 4 bases, there was a span of 19 bases. This CDR3 is 16 amino acids long. Germline V lookup: CDR1 LNHDA, CDR2 SQIVND (reference sequence). Here the CDR3 DNA reads TGTGCCAGTAGTAGAGGACAGCGGAGGGGCTTCTATGGCTACACCTTC. It encodes CASSRGQRRGFYGYTF.

The chain couples TRBV13 to TRBJ2-7; the match to TRBD2 covers 14 bases. V gave up 5 bases and J gave up 1 base; unmatched junction bases: 4. CDR3 length equals 16 residues. The germline V gene has CDR1 PRHDT and CDR2 FYEKMQ (reference sequence). CDR3 bases: TGTGCCAGCAGCATCTGGACTAGCGGGGGGTCCTACGAGCAGTACTTC. Residues: CASSIWTSGGSYEQYF.

The V gene is TRBV5-1, the J gene TRBJ2-7; D call uncertain. V was cut by 0 bases and J by 12 bases, with 16 bases left in between. The CDR3 covers 13 residues. Germline V gives CDR1 SGHRS, CDR2 YFSETQ. CDR3 bases: TGCGCCAGCAGCTTGGAGTCCGGCGCCACAGCGTACTTC. This translates into CASSLESGATAYF.

This clone was observed once. V is TRBV2 and J is TRBJ2-7; unclear D gene. V gave up 0 bases and J gave up 6 bases, with 21 bases separating them. The germline gives CDR1 SNHLY, CDR2 FYNNEI. This CDR3 region has 17 residues. This chain's CDR3 is CASSEALHPRPELEQYF. For the CDR3, the DNA is TGTGCCAGCAGTGAAGCGCTTCACCCAAGGCCCGAACTCGAGCAGTACTTC.

The rearrangement links TRBV6-6 to TRBJ1-5; D is perhaps TRBD1 (5 bases). The CDR3 is 14 residues long. CDR1 and CDR2 from the germline V gene are MNHNY and SVGAGI (reference sequence). Trimming took off 8 bases at V and 0 bases at J, with 11 bases between the two ends. The CDR3 sequence is CASLGTDSNQPQHF. DNA of the CDR3: TGTGCCAGCCTCGGGACGGATAGCAATCAGCCCCAGCATTTT.

In its sample, this clone was seen once. V is TRBV7-3 and J is TRBJ2-1; the D is unclear. The CDR3 is made up of 15 amino acids. V dropped 2 bases and J dropped 0 bases, with 8 bases sitting between them. Germline V gene sequence: CDR1 SGHTA, CDR2 FQGTGA. In nucleotides, the CDR3 is TGTGCCAGCAGCTTAGGGTGGTCCTCCTACAATGAGCAGTTCTTC. Translation gives CASSLGWSSYNEQFF.

V and J are TRBV7-2 and TRBJ1-5; D gene unclear. Germline V gene data show CDR1 as SGHTA and CDR2 as FQGNSA. CDR3 length equals 15 residues. Trimming left V 1 base short and J 0 bases short, with 7 bases between. CDR3: CASSLVTDSNQPQHF. The CDR3 DNA is TGTGCCAGCAGCTTAGTGACGGATAGCAATCAGCCCCAGCATTTT.

The chain uses TRBV4-1 and TRBJ2-7; 8 bases line up with TRBD2. V lost 8 bases to trimming and J lost 6 bases; unmatched junction nucleotides: 6. CDR1 and CDR2 (germline): MGHRA, YSYEKL. The CDR3 has 12 residues. The CDR3 DNA reads as TGCGCCAGCGCGGGACTAGTGGGCGAGCAGTACTTC. It codes for CASAGLVGEQYF.

The rearrangement uses TRBV7-2 and TRBJ1-2; D perhaps matches TRBD1 (6 bases). V dropped 0 bases and J dropped 8 bases, with 13 bases sitting between them. This CDR3 region has 14 residues. In germline, CDR1 is SGHTA, CDR2 FQGNSA. The CDR3 here is CASSLAEGGYGYTF. The CDR3 DNA follows: TGTGCCAGCAGCTTAGCGGAGGGGGGTTACGGCTACACCTTC.